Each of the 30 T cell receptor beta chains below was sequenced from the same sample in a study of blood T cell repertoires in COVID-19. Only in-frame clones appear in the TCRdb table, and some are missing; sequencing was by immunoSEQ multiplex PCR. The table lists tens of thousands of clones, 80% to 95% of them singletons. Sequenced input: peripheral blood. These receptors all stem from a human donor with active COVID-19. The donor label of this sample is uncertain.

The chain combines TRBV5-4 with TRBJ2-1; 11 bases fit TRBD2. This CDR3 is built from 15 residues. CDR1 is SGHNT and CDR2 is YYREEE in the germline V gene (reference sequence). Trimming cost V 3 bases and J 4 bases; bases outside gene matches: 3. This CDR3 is CASSSPSGGYNEQFF. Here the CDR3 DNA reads TGTGCCAGCAGCTCACCTAGCGGGGGGTACAATGAGCAGTTCTTC.

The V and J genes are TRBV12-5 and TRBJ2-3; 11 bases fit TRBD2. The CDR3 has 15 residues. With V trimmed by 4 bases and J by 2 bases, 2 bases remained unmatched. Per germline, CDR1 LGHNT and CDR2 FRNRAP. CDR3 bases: TGTGCTAGTGGTTCTAGCGGGGGGATCACAGATACGCAGTATTTT. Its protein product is CASGSSGGITDTQYF.

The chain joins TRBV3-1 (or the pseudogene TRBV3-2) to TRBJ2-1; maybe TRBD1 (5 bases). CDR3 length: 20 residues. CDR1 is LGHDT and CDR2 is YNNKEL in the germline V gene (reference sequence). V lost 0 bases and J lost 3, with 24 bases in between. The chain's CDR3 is CASSQDLWVCVQGHYNEQFF. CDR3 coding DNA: TGTGCCAGCAGCCAAGATCTATGGGTCTGCGTCCAGGGCCACTACAATGAGCAGTTCTTC.

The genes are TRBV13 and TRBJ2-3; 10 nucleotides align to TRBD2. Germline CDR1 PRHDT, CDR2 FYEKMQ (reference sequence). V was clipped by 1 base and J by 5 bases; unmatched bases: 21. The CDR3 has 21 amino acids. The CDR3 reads CASSLVGRTSGNPGRGDTQYF. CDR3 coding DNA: TGTGCCAGCAGCTTAGTGGGGCGGACTAGCGGAAACCCAGGCAGGGGAGATACGCAGTATTTT.

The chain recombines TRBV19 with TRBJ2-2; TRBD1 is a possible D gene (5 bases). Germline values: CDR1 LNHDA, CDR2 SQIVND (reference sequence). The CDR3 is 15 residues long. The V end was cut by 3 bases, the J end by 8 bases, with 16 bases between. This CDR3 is CASSIAQGGIGELFF. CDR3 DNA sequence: TGTGCCAGTAGTATTGCCCAGGGTGGTATTGGGGAGCTGTTTTTT.

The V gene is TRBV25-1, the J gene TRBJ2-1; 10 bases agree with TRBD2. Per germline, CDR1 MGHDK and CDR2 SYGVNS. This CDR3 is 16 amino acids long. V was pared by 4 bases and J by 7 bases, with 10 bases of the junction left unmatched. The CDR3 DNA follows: TGTGCCAGCAGTGGCCGTAGCGGGGGGATCGGGAATGAGCAGTTCTTC. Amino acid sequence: CASSGRSGGIGNEQFF.

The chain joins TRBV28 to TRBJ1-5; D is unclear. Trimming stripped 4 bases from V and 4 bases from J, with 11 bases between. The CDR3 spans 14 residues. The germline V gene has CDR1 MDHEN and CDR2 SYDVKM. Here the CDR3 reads CASSSRFGNQPQHF. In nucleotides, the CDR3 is TGTGCCAGCAGTTCACGATTCGGGAATCAGCCCCAGCATTTT.

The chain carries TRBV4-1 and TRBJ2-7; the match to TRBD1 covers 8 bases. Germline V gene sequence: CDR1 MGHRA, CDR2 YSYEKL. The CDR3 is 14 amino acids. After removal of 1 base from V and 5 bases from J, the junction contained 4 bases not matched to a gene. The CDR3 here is CASSQGQGSHEQYF. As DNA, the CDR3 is TGCGCCAGCAGCCAAGGACAGGGGAGCCACGAGCAGTACTTC.

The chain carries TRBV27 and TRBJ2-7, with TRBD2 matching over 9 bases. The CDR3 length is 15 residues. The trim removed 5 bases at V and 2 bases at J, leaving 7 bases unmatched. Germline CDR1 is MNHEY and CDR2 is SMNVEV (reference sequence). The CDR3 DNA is TGTGCCAGCAGTCCCTTCAGCGGGGGGCCCTACGAGCAGTACTTC. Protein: CASSPFSGGPYEQYF.

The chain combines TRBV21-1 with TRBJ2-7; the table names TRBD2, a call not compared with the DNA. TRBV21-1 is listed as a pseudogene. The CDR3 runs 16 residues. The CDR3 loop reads CASSRKHSSGSYEQYF. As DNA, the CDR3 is TGTGCCAGCAGCAGAAAACACTCCTCGGGCTCCTACGAGCAGTACTTC.

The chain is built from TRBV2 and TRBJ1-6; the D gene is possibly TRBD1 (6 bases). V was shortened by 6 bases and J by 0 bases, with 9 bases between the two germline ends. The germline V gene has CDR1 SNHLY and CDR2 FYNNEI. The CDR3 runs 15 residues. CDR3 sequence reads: CASREDSSYNSPLHF. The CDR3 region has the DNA TGTGCCAGCAGAGAGGACAGCTCCTATAATTCACCCCTCCACTTT.

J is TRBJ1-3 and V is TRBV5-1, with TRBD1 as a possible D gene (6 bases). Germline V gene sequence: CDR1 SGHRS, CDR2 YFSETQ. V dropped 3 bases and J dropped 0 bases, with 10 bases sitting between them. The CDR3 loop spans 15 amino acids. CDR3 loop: CASSSGDPSGNTIYF. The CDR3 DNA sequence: TGCGCCAGCAGCTCAGGGGATCCCTCTGGAAACACCATATATTTT.

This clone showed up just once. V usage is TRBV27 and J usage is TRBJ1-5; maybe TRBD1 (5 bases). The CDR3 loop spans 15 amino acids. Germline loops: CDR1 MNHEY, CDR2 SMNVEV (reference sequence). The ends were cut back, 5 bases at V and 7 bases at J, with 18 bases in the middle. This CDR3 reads CASSPQGPKRQPQHF. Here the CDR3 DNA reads TGTGCCAGCAGTCCCCAGGGTCCGAAGAGGCAGCCCCAGCATTTT.

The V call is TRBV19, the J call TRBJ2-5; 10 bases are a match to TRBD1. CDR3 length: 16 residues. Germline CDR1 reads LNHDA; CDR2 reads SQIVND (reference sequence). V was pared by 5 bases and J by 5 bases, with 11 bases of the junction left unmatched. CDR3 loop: CASSVRPTGGVETQYF. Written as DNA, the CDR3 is TGTGCCAGTAGTGTACGCCCGACAGGGGGCGTGGAGACCCAGTACTTC.

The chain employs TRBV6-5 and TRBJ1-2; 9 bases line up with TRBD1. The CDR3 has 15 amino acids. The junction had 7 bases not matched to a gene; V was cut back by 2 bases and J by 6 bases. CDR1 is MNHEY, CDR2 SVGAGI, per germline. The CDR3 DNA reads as TGTGCCAGCAGTTACGGGACAGGGCACCAAAATGGCTACACCTTC. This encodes CASSYGTGHQNGYTF.

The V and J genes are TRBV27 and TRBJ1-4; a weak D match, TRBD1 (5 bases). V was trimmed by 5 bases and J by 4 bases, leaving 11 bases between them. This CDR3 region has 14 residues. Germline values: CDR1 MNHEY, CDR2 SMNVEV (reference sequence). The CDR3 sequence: CASSIKGLNEKLFF. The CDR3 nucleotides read TGTGCCAGCAGTATAAAGGGGCTTAATGAAAAACTGTTTTTT.

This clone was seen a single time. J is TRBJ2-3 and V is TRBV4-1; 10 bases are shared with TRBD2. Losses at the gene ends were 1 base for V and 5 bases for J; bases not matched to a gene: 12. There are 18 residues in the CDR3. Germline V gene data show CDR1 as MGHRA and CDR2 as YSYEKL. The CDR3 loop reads CASSQGSGGADRGDTQYF. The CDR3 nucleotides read TGCGCCAGCAGCCAAGGCAGCGGGGGGGCCGACAGAGGAGATACGCAGTATTTT.

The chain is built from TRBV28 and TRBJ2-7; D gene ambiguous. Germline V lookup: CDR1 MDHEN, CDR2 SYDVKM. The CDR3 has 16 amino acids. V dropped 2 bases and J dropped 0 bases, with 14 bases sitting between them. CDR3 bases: TGTGCCAGCAGTTTACGTAGTGTCCGGAGCTCCTACGAGCAGTACTTC. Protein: CASSLRSVRSSYEQYF.

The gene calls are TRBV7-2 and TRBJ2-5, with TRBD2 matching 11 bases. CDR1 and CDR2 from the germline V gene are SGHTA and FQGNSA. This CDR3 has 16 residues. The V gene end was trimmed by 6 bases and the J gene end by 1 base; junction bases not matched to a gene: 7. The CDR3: CASSGTSGGFQETQYF. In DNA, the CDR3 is TGTGCCAGCAGTGGTACTAGCGGGGGATTCCAAGAGACCCAGTACTTC.

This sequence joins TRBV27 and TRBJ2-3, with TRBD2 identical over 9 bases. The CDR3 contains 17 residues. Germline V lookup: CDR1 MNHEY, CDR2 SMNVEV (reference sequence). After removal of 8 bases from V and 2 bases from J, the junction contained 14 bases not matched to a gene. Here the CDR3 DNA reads TGTGCCAGCCCGACCAGGCGGGGGGGCCCGGACACAGATACGCAGTATTTT. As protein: CASPTRRGGPDTDTQYF.

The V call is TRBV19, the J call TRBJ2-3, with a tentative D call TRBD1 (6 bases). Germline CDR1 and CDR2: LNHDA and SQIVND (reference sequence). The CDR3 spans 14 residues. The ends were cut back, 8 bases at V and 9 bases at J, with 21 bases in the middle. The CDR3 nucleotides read TGTGCCAGTTCACCCCGGACAGAATCCTGGACGCAGTATTTT. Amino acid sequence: CASSPRTESWTQYF.

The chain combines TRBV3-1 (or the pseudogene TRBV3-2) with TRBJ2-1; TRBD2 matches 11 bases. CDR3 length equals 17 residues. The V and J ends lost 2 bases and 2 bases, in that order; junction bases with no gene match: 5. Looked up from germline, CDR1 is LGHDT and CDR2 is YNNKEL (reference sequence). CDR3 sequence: CASSQPTSGGPYNEQFF. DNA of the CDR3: TGTGCCAGCAGCCAACCAACTAGCGGGGGCCCCTACAATGAGCAGTTCTTC.

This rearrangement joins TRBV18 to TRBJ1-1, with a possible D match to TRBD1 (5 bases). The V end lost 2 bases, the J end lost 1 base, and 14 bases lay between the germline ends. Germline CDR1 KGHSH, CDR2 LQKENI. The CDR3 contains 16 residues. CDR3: CASSPSGVEGNTEAFF. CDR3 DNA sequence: TGTGCCAGCTCACCATCGGGGGTCGAGGGGAACACTGAAGCTTTCTTT.

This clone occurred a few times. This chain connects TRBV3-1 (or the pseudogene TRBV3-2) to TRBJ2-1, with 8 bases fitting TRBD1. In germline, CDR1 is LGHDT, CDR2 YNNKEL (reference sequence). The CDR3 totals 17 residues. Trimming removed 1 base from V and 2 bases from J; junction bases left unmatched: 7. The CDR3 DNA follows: TGTGCCAGCAGCCAAGGGCAGGGGGCGCAACCCTACAATGAGCAGTTCTTC. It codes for CASSQGQGAQPYNEQFF.

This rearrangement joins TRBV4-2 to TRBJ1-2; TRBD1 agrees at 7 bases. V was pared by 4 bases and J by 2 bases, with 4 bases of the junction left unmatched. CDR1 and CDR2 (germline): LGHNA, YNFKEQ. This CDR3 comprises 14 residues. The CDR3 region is CASSPPDRNYGYTF. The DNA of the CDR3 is TGTGCCAGCAGCCCCCCGGACAGGAACTATGGCTACACCTTC.

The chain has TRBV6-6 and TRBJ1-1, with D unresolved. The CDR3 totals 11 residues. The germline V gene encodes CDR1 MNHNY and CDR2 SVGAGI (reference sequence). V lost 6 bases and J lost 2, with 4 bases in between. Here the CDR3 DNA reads TGTGCCAGCAGGACTAACACTGAAGCTTTCTTT. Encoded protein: CASRTNTEAFF.

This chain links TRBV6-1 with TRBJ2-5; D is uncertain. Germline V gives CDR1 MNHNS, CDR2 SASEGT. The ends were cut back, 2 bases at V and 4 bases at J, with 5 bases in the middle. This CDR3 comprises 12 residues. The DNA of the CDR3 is TGTGCCAGCAGTGAATTTCGAGAGACCCAGTACTTC. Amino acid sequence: CASSEFRETQYF.

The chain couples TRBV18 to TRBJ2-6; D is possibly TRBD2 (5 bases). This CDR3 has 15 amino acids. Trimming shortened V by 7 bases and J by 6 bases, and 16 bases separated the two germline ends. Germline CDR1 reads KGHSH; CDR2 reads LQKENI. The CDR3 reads CASFKGSQVANVLTF. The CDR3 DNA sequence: TGTGCCAGCTTTAAAGGGAGCCAGGTGGCCAACGTCCTGACTTTC.

CDR3 loop: CATSDLRRRSLLAGGRKYEQYF. In DNA form, the CDR3 reads TGTGCCACCAGTGATTTACGGAGGCGGTCACTACTAGCGGGGGGGCGTAAATACGAGCAGTACTTC. The chain carries TRBV24-1 and TRBJ2-7; 13 nucleotides match TRBD2. Germline V gene sequence: CDR1 KGHDR, CDR2 SFDVKD. Losses at the gene ends were 1 base for V and 4 bases for J; bases not matched to a gene: 21. The CDR3 totals 22 residues.

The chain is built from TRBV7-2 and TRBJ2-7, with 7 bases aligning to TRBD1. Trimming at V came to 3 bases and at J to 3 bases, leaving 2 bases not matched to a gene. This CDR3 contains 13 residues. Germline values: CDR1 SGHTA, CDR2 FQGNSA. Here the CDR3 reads CASSLRQGYEQYF. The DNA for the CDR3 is TGTGCCAGCAGCTTGCGACAGGGCTACGAGCAGTACTTC.